Listed here is a single T cell receptor beta chain. There is no known antigen for this receptor. The input lacks base qualities; no much larger clone sits a single base away. The same CDR3 is also encoded by other DNA sequences in this sample. Each donor gave one peripheral blood draw, averaging approximately 120 mL, which was collected into heparinised tubes. Using a panel that included CD45RO, CCR7, CD25, CD127, CD95 and CD27, naive, central memory, regulatory and stem cell-like memory CD4+ T cells were sorted on a BD FACSAria II. All sorted populations exceeded 95% purity. PBMCs were isolated right away by Lymphoprep density gradient centrifugation and were stained directly, without culture. To minimize batch effects, samples were stained and sorted in pairs, one healthy donor with one patient per experiment. The data stem from a study of beta chain features in type 1 diabetes (dated by TCRdb to the late 2010s). General notes on the study: No differences in mean age, gender distribution, total cell number or subset yield were found between patients and healthy donors. Whereas all 28 donors provided naive and central memory subsets, regulatory and stem cell-like memory subsets were isolated from just 8 patients and about 8 healthy donors. In the study, recently diagnosed type 1 diabetes patients and matched healthy donors were compared on the TCRB repertoires of their sorted circulating CD4+ T cell subsets. A total of around 100 million sorted cells were examined across all samples, and RNA yield correlated strongly with the number of cells per subset. Summary of the overall study and its limitations: Only small numbers of individuals were included in the HLA sub-analyses, which left unresolved whether HLA type had any influence on TCRB rearrangement. In all four CD4+ subsets, TCRB CDR3 length was moderately but significantly shorter in type 1 diabetes patients. Shorter templates might be favored by PCR, yet because patient and control samples were amplified and corrected together, any such skew would affect both groups equally. The naive, central memory and regulatory TCRB repertoires appeared to resemble one another more closely among patients than among healthy donors. Fewer insertions and more nucleotide deletions at VDJ recombination sites were observed in patients with type 1 diabetes, implying thymic rearrangement abnormalities. Because cDNA rather than genomic DNA was sequenced, highly expressing activated cells could have been over-represented, although no difference in activation and CD3 levels was found between groups.

All of the isolated RNA was reverse transcribed with the High Capacity cDNA Reverse Transcription Kit, so expressed TCRB transcripts were sequenced. Deep immunoSEQ sequencing was applied to naive, central memory and regulatory T cell samples, giving an average of about 3.57 million total reads per sample. Sorted cells were lysed in RLT buffer, and RNA was extracted using DNase-treated RNeasy Micro or Mini kits according to cell number. To prevent cross-contamination, every cell subset was processed on its own, while patient and healthy donor samples were processed together. TCRB sequences were amplified from cDNA with the immunoSEQ multiplex PCR, producing 87-bp fragments spanning the CDR3 region. The amplicons were sequenced using the Illumina HiSeq platform. As for the authors' bioinformatics: PCR bias was computationally corrected using synthetic template baselines, reads within Hamming distance 2 were collapsed, and singletons that could not be merged were discarded. By aligning reads against IMGT, V, D and J genes, CDR3 length, and insertions or deletions at six rearrangement sites were assigned. Within each subset, clonotype counts were normalized to sorted cell number, after which true diversity and Gini coefficients were computed with the tcR R package. The overlap coefficient, calculated on TCRB nucleotide sequences, was used to quantify repertoire sharing. Out-of-frame TCRB sequences from naive cells were analyzed as a proxy for the pre-selection repertoire. The clones in this table, taken by TCRdb from immuneACCESS, are in-frame only. Not every clone is retained; where verified, under half of the shortfall comes from an unresolved V gene, and the cause of the rest is unknown. Clone size and the V and J calls come from that table; the DNA yielded D and trimming. The sample table contains hundreds of thousands of clones; only one count was recorded for around 16% of them. Around 0.1% of the sample is held by the ten biggest clonotypes.

V and J are truncated by 1 base and 2 bases respectively, leaving an intervening sequence of 9 bases. The CDR3 runs 15 amino acids, cysteine and phenylalanine included. Just the 45-base CDR3 DNA is kept, in frame starting at base 1. The germline V gene (reference sequence) gives CDR1 as SEHNR and CDR2 as FQNEAQ. The source material was naive CD4+ T cells from blood. This specimen's cell subset or site label, per the study, means: true naive CD4+ T cells. Here the chain combines TRBV7-9 and TRBJ1-5; TRBD1 might be the D gene, on 6 matching bases. The source is a man between 18 and 35 years old in good health. The nucleotide sequence is given as TGTGCCAGCAGCTTAGACAGGGCCGGCAATCAGCCCCAGCATTTT. Translated, it reads CASSLDRAGNQPQHF.